The TCR beta chain under discussion was sequenced for a study of long-term antiretroviral therapy in people with HIV. Study-wide results and limits: Among HIV repertoires, CDR3 length ranges were narrower than those of controls. Even long-term ART left TRB diversity below transplant donor controls, despite gains.

Germline CDR1 SGDLS, CDR2 YYNGEE. The CDR3 is 14 amino acids. The V segment lost 6 bases and the J segment 3 bases; nucleotides outside the gene matches: 4. One or more pre-ART and two or more post-ART PBMC samples were available from each donor. Researchers ran immunoSEQ v3.0 at survey level. The assay was immunoSEQ multiplex PCR, and TCRdb's table has in-frame clones only and misses some. Among about 50,000 clones listed, around 84% were seen once. A note on this clone: Its antigen remains unknown.

The chain is built from TRBV9 and TRBJ1-4, with TRBD1 matching 8 bases. This TCR came from a woman aged 18-29 years with HIV. The specimen comprised unsorted PBMCs, sampled 0.8 years after starting antiretroviral therapy. The CDR3: CASNKQGANEKLFF. The CDR3 nucleotides are TGTGCCAGCAACAAACAGGGGGCTAATGAAAAACTGTTTTTT. Looking up the rest from reference TRBV9 and TRBJ1-4 gives the full variable domain: DSGVTQTPKHLITATGQRVTLRCSPRSGDLSVYWYQQSLDQGLQFLIQYYNGEERAKGNILERFSAQQFPDLHSELNLSSLELGDSALYFCASNKQGANEKLFFGSGTQLSVL.